The rows below give T cell receptor beta chains drawn from one sample of a study of T-cell memory formation after mild COVID-19. TCRdb re-derived calls from the 5' RACE reads in MiXCR, one entry per CDR3 protein. The table shows some 350,000 distinct CDR3 sequences, with 13% occurring only once. The sample taken for sequencing was PBMCs or a T cell subset sorted from them (not recorded which). The receptors derive from a man between 18 and 35 years old who had mild COVID-19 (a few samples of this study predate the infection). Cell type and time point are not known. CDR3s include the opening cysteine and the closing phenylalanine or tryptophan. The order of the fields is D gene, V gene, clone size, J gene, CDR3 DNA, CDR3 protein. A D gene is named only where the DNA matches it firmly. Where a row states a size, it is once, few, many or the class of an expanded clone; other rows omit it.

.,TRBV4-1,few,TRBJ2-3,TGCGCCAGCAGCCAAGAGGGGCGCGGGGGCGCAGATACGCAGTATTTT,CASSQEGRGGADTQYF
.,TRBV5-6,few,TRBJ1-5,TGTGCCAGCAGCTTAGGTAGTCATACTCAGCCCCAGCATTTT,CASSLGSHTQPQHF
.,TRBV20-1,.,TRBJ2-1,TGCAGTGCCAGGGACCCCTTTTACAATGAGCAGTTCTTC,CSARDPFYNEQFF
TRBD2,TRBV6-2/TRBV6-3,.,TRBJ2-1,TGTGCCAGCAGTTACCCAACTAGCGGGGGTACAAATGAGCAGTTCTTC,CASSYPTSGGTNEQFF
TRBD1,TRBV29-1,many,TRBJ1-2,TGCAGCGGTGGGACAGGGATTAACTATGGCTACACCTTC,CSGGTGINYGYTF
TRBD1,TRBV14,.,TRBJ2-2,TGTGCCAGCAGCCAAGATCTTACAGGGGCTCCCGGGGAGCTGTTTTTT,CASSQDLTGAPGELFF
.,TRBV20-1,few,TRBJ2-3,TGCAGTGCTAGCGGGGTCACAGATACGCAGTATTTT,CSASGVTDTQYF
TRBD1,TRBV15,.,TRBJ2-5,TGTGCCACCAGTATGGACAGGGCAGCTGAGACCCAGTACTTC,CATSMDRAAETQYF
.,TRBV4-2,.,TRBJ1-1,TGTGCCAGCAGCCAAGAACTACACCGGGGCCCTTTCTTT,CASSQELHRGPFF
.,TRBV5-4,many,TRBJ2-6,TGTGCCAGCAGCTTGGATGTAGCCTTTCCCTCTGGGGCCAACGTCCTGACTTTC,CASSLDVAFPSGANVLTF
.,TRBV13,.,TRBJ1-4,TGTGCCAGCAGCTTAAACCGAAACTCTGTAAAACTGTTTTTT,CASSLNRNSVKLFF
TRBD1,TRBV29-1,many,TRBJ2-1,TGCAGCGTCCAAACCGGGACAGGGTTACGTGGGTCCTACAATGAGCAGTTCTTC,CSVQTGTGLRGSYNEQFF
.,TRBV6-6,.,TRBJ2-7,TGTGCCAGCAGTTATCCACTACTGGCACACAGCTCCTACGAGCAGTACTTC,CASSYPLLAHSSYEQYF
.,TRBV7-9,few,TRBJ1-1,TGTGCCAGCAGCTTAGTTATCACTGAAGCTTTCTTT,CASSLVITEAFF
TRBD2,TRBV6-5,.,TRBJ2-1,TGTGCCAGCAGGTTAGCGGGGGGGCCCAGAATCGATGAGCAGTTCTTC,CASRLAGGPRIDEQFF
.,TRBV7-9,.,TRBJ2-3,TGTGCCAGCAGCTTCCTAGGGGACATGCAGTATTTT,CASSFLGDMQYF
.,TRBV29-1,.,TRBJ2-3,TGCAGCGTTCGTACAGTGAGCACAGATACGCAGTATTTT,CSVRTVSTDTQYF
.,TRBV30,.,TRBJ2-7,TGTGCCTGGAAAGCCAGCTCCTACGAGCAGTACTTC,CAWKASSYEQYF
TRBD2,TRBV6-6,once,TRBJ2-5,TGTGCCAGCAGCTCCCCAGGGAGGGACCAAGAGACCCAGTACTTC,CASSSPGRDQETQYF
TRBD1,TRBV28,.,TRBJ1-1,TGTGCCAGTTTACAGGGGACTGAAGCTTTCTTT,CASLQGTEAFF
.,TRBV4-1,.,TRBJ2-7,TGCGCCAGCAGCCCGGGACGGGGGAATGACGAGCAGTACTTC,CASSPGRGNDEQYF
.,TRBV6-2/TRBV6-3,.,TRBJ1-1,TGTGCCAGCAGCCGCTCCGGGGGACATACTCGTCGGGAAGCTTTCTTT,CASSRSGGHTRREAFF
TRBD1,TRBV5-5,.,TRBJ1-1,TGTGCCAGCGAGGGGGCTACTGAAGCTTTCTTT,CASEGATEAFF
.,TRBV7-3,few,TRBJ2-1,TGTGCCAGCAGCTACGGGGGTACGGAAAGTGAGCAGTTCTTC,CASSYGGTESEQFF
TRBD1,TRBV19,few,TRBJ1-1,TGTGCCACAAGGTGGGACAGACGGGCTTTCTTT,CATRWDRRAFF
TRBD2,TRBV7-2,many,TRBJ2-3,TGTGCCAGCAGCCTCAATAGCGGGGAGATGCTTACGCAGTATTTT,CASSLNSGEMLTQYF
TRBD1,TRBV28,few,TRBJ1-4,TGTGCCAGCAGTCCTCCCCGACAGGGAACTAATGAAAAACTGTTTTTT,CASSPPRQGTNEKLFF
.,TRBV12-3/TRBV12-4,few,TRBJ1-1,TGTGCCAGCAGTCCCGGGAGGGGTGTGGGCACTGAAGCTTTCTTT,CASSPGRGVGTEAFF
.,TRBV12-3/TRBV12-4,few,TRBJ1-1,TGTGCCAGCAGTTCCCCGTCAGGGAGCACTGAAGCTTTCTTT,CASSSPSGSTEAFF
.,TRBV5-5,.,TRBJ1-4,TGTGCCAGCAGCTTCTATGCCGTGGGAGAAAAACTGTTTTTT,CASSFYAVGEKLFF
.,TRBV4-1,.,TRBJ2-1,TGCGCCAGCAGCCCACAACTCAGCTCCTACAATGAGCAGTTCTTC,CASSPQLSSYNEQFF
.,TRBV12-3/TRBV12-4,many,TRBJ1-1,TGTGCCAGCAGAGAGTTGGACGGGAACACTGAAGCTTTCTTT,CASRELDGNTEAFF
.,TRBV12-3/TRBV12-4,many,TRBJ2-2,TGTGCCAGCAGTTTGGGGAGCGCGAACACCGGGGAGCTGTTTTTT,CASSLGSANTGELFF
.,TRBV5-1,.,TRBJ1-1,TGCGCCAGCAGCGAAACCGGGACGGGGTCGTCGTGGGCTTTCTTT,CASSETGTGSSWAFF
.,TRBV5-1,few,TRBJ2-3,TGCGCCAGCAGCGGGTGGCGCACAGATACGCAGTATTTT,CASSGWRTDTQYF
.,TRBV2,few,TRBJ1-4,TGTGCCAGCAGTGAAGGGCACCTGGCCTATAAAAAACTGTTTTTT,CASSEGHLAYKKLFF
TRBD1,TRBV9,.,TRBJ1-6,TGTGCCAGCAGCGTAACGGACAGGGAATCACCCCTCCACTTT,CASSVTDRESPLHF
.,TRBV12-3/TRBV12-4,.,TRBJ2-5,TGTGCCAGCAGTTTAAGGGTGGGTTGGGAGACCCAGTACTTC,CASSLRVGWETQYF
.,TRBV20-1,.,TRBJ2-4,TGCAGTGCCGAGAGCGGAAGGGGGGAGAGAAACATTCAGTACTTC,CSAESGRGERNIQYF
.,TRBV5-5,.,TRBJ2-1,TGTGCCAGCAGCGCAACCGAATACAATGAGCAGTTCTTC,CASSATEYNEQFF
.,TRBV5-1,.,TRBJ1-1,TGCGCCAGCAGCTTGGAGGGGATTGGGAACACTGAAGCTTTCTTT,CASSLEGIGNTEAFF
TRBD1,TRBV9,.,TRBJ2-3,TGTGCCAGCAGCGTCAAGCCGGGACAGGGTACAGATACGCAGTATTTT,CASSVKPGQGTDTQYF
.,TRBV11-2,.,TRBJ2-5,TGTGCCAGCAGCTTAGTAGTGACTAATTATCCCCAGTACTTC,CASSLVVTNYPQYF
.,TRBV6-6,few,TRBJ2-3,TGTGCCAGCAGCAGAGCCGTGACAAATACGCAGTATTTT,CASSRAVTNTQYF
.,TRBV7-8,.,TRBJ1-2,TGTGCCAGCAGCTTAGGGGCGGACTACTATGGCTACACCTTC,CASSLGADYYGYTF
.,TRBV28,.,TRBJ1-1,TGTGCCAGCAGGACGGGGGGCACGAACACTGAAGCTTTCTTT,CASRTGGTNTEAFF
.,TRBV7-9,.,TRBJ2-3,TGTGCCAGCAGCTTATCCAGTTACACAGATACGCAGTATTTT,CASSLSSYTDTQYF
.,TRBV6-2/TRBV6-3,few,TRBJ1-5,TGTGCCAGCAGTTATGGGAGCAATCAGCCCCAGCATTTT,CASSYGSNQPQHF
.,TRBV20-1,few,TRBJ1-1,TGCAGTGCTAGACCCCTGGCGAACACTGAAGCTTTCTTT,CSARPLANTEAFF
.,TRBV7-9,few,TRBJ2-2,TGTGCCAGCAGCTTACATCCATTCCTTCCGGGGGAGCTGTTTTTT,CASSLHPFLPGELFF